The 10 T cell receptor beta chains listed next were all sequenced from one sample in a study of T cell changes during pregnancy in multiple sclerosis. Method: immunoSEQ multiplex PCR; TCRdb's copy keeps in-frame clones and lacks some. The sample has under 65,000 clones; around 90% are singletons. The starting material was peripheral blood, obtained after pregnancy. The receptor source for this set is a female donor in good health, enrolled as a control in a pregnancy study.

This rearrangement joins TRBV5-1 to TRBJ2-7; the match to TRBD2 covers 13 bases. Germline V lookup: CDR1 SGHRS, CDR2 YFSETQ. With 5 bases clipped from V and 5 bases from J, the junction kept 13 bases outside the gene matches. The CDR3 contains 17 residues. The CDR3 bases are TGCGCCAGCAGTGGGACTAGCGGGGATACGGCGGGAAACGAGCAGTACTTC. It yields the protein CASSGTSGDTAGNEQYF.

The J gene is TRBJ1-2, the V gene TRBV6-1, with TRBD1 matching 11 bases. Germline trimming cut 5 bases from V and 8 bases from J; bases unmatched to any gene: 4. The CDR3 is 13 residues long. Germline values: CDR1 MNHNS, CDR2 SASEGT. The CDR3 sequence is CASSPRDRGGYTF. The DNA of the CDR3 is TGTGCCAGCAGTCCTCGGGACAGGGGGGGCTACACCTTC.

The chain has TRBV7-2 and TRBJ1-1; D gene uncertain. This CDR3 has 13 amino acids. The germline V gene has CDR1 SGHTA and CDR2 FQGNSA. V was trimmed by 1 base and J by 1 base, leaving 4 bases between them. The CDR3 region is CASSLGQNTEAFF. The CDR3 nucleotides read TGTGCCAGCAGCTTAGGACAGAACACTGAAGCTTTCTTT.

The V gene is TRBV28, the J gene TRBJ2-7; D gene uncertain. The CDR3 length is 13 residues. CDR1 is MDHEN, CDR2 SYDVKM, per germline. Trimming removed 6 bases at V and 2 bases at J, with 11 bases between. CDR3 protein: CASRVGATYEQYF. CDR3 bases: TGTGCCAGCAGAGTCGGAGCGACCTACGAGCAGTACTTC.

The V and J genes are TRBV7-9 and TRBJ2-1, with no clear D. Trimming pared 5 bases from V and 1 base from J, leaving 15 bases between. The CDR3 consists of 16 residues. CDR1 SEHNR and CDR2 FQNEAQ come from the germline V gene (reference sequence). The CDR3: CASSPESALSYNEQFF. In DNA form, the CDR3 reads TGTGCCAGCAGCCCGGAGTCGGCCCTTTCCTACAATGAGCAGTTCTTC.

This clone was counted only a few times. The V gene is TRBV6-6, the J gene TRBJ2-5, with 8 bases fitting TRBD1. The V gene's germline CDR1 is MNHNY and CDR2 SVGAGI (reference sequence). The CDR3 is 14 amino acids. The ends lost 6 bases at V and 1 base at J; junction bases unmatched: 4. In nucleotides, the CDR3 is TGTGCCAGCAGGGGTCAGGGGGCCCAAGAGACCCAGTACTTC. Its protein is CASRGQGAQETQYF.

This chain joins TRBV5-5 and TRBJ1-1; a weak D match, TRBD1 (6 bases). Trimming cost V 3 bases and J 1 base, with 13 bases left between them. Germline CDR1 is SGHKS and CDR2 is YYEKEE (reference sequence). This CDR3 has 15 residues. CDR3 nucleotides: TGTGCCAGCAGCTCCCAACGAGGGGGGAACACTGAAGCTTTCTTT. It is translated as CASSSQRGGNTEAFF.

The chain is built from TRBV9 and TRBJ1-4; perhaps TRBD1 as D (6 bases). CDR3 length equals 13 residues. The germline V gene encodes CDR1 SGDLS and CDR2 YYNGEE. V was pared by 4 bases and J by 5 bases, with 9 bases between. CDR3 nucleotide sequence: TGTGCCAGCAGCCGGGACATCAATGAAAAACTGTTTTTT. It codes for CASSRDINEKLFF.

This clone has a handful of counts. The CDR3 bases are TGTGCCAGCAGCTTAGCCCCAGGGATTAATGAAAAACTGTTTTTT. Its protein is CASSLAPGINEKLFF. The chain employs TRBV7-2 and TRBJ1-4, with D perhaps TRBD1 (5 bases). The germline CDR1 and CDR2 sequences are SGHTA and FQGNSA. The CDR3 totals 15 residues. The V end was cut by 0 bases, the J end by 4 bases, with 9 bases between. The full variable domain, rest sourced from reference TRBV7-2 and TRBJ1-4, is GAGVSQSPSNKVTEKGKDVELRCDPISGHTALYWYRQSLGQGLEFLIYFQGNSAPDKSGLPSDRFSAERTGGSVSTLTIQRTQQEDSAVYLCASSLAPGINEKLFFGSGTQLSVL.

This clone was counted a few times. This sequence joins TRBV2 and TRBJ1-6, with a tentative D call TRBD1 (5 bases). Per the germline V gene, CDR1 is SNHLY and CDR2 is FYNNEI. There are 16 residues in the CDR3. The V gene lost 3 bases and the J gene lost 7 bases, with 16 bases spanning the gap. The chain's CDR3 is CASSDPPAGPNSPLHF. CDR3 DNA: TGTGCCAGCAGTGACCCCCCGGCAGGGCCGAATTCACCCCTCCACTTT.